These 18 T cell receptor beta chains were sequenced from one sample in a study of T cells in Graves' hyperthyroidism and ophthalmopathy. RNA transcripts yielded amplified TCR beta CDR3 regions. The TCR CDR3 first-round RT-PCR relied on the HTBI primer set. MiXCR, applied by TCRdb to the multiplex PCR reads, yields one record per CDR3 protein. Of some 560,000 distinct CDR3 sequences in the sample, approximately 14% were seen once. Sequencing used blood. All receptors come from a woman aged 25 to 39 with Graves' hyperthyroidism.

This chain connects TRBV6-1 to TRBJ2-1; D is undetermined. Germline CDR1 and CDR2: MNHNS and SASEGT. Trimming removed 1 base from V and 9 bases from J, with 13 bases in between. The CDR3 is 14 amino acids. CDR3 in DNA: TGTGCCAGCAGTGAAGACCTGGGCAGAGGTGAGCAGTTCTTC. It codes for CASSEDLGRGEQFF.

The rearrangement joins TRBV19 to TRBJ2-7; the match to TRBD2 covers 11 bases. The CDR3 sequence is 16 residues long. V dropped 6 bases and J dropped 1; count of bases not matched to a gene: 8. The germline gives CDR1 LNHDA, CDR2 SQIVND (reference sequence). The CDR3 is CASRGTSGPRSYEQYF. DNA of the CDR3: TGTGCCAGTAGGGGGACTAGCGGTCCCCGTTCCTACGAGCAGTACTTC.

This clonotype was counted many times. The V call is TRBV12-3 or TRBV12-4, the J call TRBJ2-6, with D tentatively TRBD1 (5 bases). The CDR3 runs to 15 residues. Between the trimmed V and J ends, which lost 6 bases and 2 bases, there was a span of 11 bases. The CDR3 loop reads CASSRTLAGANVLTF. The CDR3 DNA reads as TGTGCCAGCAGCCGGACACTTGCTGGGGCCAACGTCCTGACTTTC.

This clonotype has ten or more counts. The rearrangement uses TRBV3-1 and TRBJ2-2; 7 nucleotides match TRBD1. CDR1 and CDR2 from the germline V gene are LGHDT and YNNKEL (reference sequence). V shed 0 bases, J shed 2 bases, and the junction held 3 bases outside the gene matches. The CDR3 contains 16 residues. The CDR3 DNA reads as TGTGCCAGCAGCCAAGATGGACAGGTTAACACCGGGGAGCTGTTTTTT. Translation gives CASSQDGQVNTGELFF.

This chain uses TRBV5-1 with TRBJ2-2; D possibly matches TRBD1 or TRBD2 (7 bases each). The CDR3 has 16 residues. Germline loops: CDR1 SGHRS, CDR2 YFSETQ. Trimming removed 3 bases from V and 0 bases from J, with 12 bases in between. DNA of the CDR3: TGCGCCAGCAGCTCGGGGAGGGGGCCGAACACCGGGGAGCTGTTTTTT. Its protein is CASSSGRGPNTGELFF.

This clonotype was observed at least ten times. The V gene is TRBV2, the J gene TRBJ2-4; the match to TRBD2 covers 7 bases. V gave up 6 bases and J gave up 8 bases; unmatched junction bases: 13. The CDR3 runs 15 residues. The germline CDR1 and CDR2 sequences are SNHLY and FYNNEI. CDR3 residues: CASSVEASGGDIQYF. DNA of the CDR3: TGTGCCAGCAGCGTGGAGGCGTCGGGAGGAGACATTCAGTACTTC.

This clonotype was found many times. J is TRBJ2-3 and V is TRBV5-1; D is perhaps TRBD2 (6 bases). V dropped 3 bases and J dropped 5 bases, with 16 bases sitting between them. Germline CDR1 reads SGHRS; CDR2 reads YFSETQ. This CDR3 region has 15 residues. CDR3 amino acids: CASSSPLAEGDTQYF. DNA for the CDR3: TGCGCCAGCAGCTCGCCCCTGGCGGAGGGAGATACGCAGTATTTT.

This clonotype appeared many times. This rearrangement joins TRBV30 to TRBJ2-7; no definite D call. V was trimmed by 4 bases and J by 3 bases, leaving 13 bases between them. The CDR3 covers 13 residues. Per germline, CDR1 GTSNPN and CDR2 SVGIG (reference sequence). In nucleotides, the CDR3 is TGTGCCTGGACTGGGCAGAGAGACTACGAGCAGTACTTC. Residues: CAWTGQRDYEQYF. Full variable domain (remainder filled in from reference TRBV30 and TRBJ2-7): SQTIHQWPATLVQPVGSPLSLECTVEGTSNPNLYWYRQAAGRGLQLLFYSVGIGQISSEVPQNLSASRPQDRQFILSSKKLLLSDSGFYLCAWTGQRDYEQYFGPGTRLTVT.

Many counts were recorded for this clonotype. As DNA, the CDR3 is TGTGCCAGCAGCTTGGAGCCTAGCGGGAGGTTCTACGAGCAGTACTTC. It yields the protein CASSLEPSGRFYEQYF. This rearrangement joins TRBV5-5 to TRBJ2-7; TRBD2 matches 11 bases. This CDR3 has 16 amino acids. The junction had 5 bases not matched to a gene; V was cut back by 0 bases and J by 3 bases. The germline V gene encodes CDR1 SGHKS and CDR2 YYEKEE (reference sequence).

On this clonotype: The junction departs from germline at one end; a sequencing error may be responsible. The rearrangement links TRBV3-1 to TRBJ2-3, with a possible D match to TRBD1 (5 bases). Germline V gene data show CDR1 as LGHDT and CDR2 as YNNKEL (reference sequence). The CDR3 spans 13 residues. This chain's CDR3 is CANSPPGIDTQYF. The DNA for the CDR3 is TGTGCCAACAGCCCCCCAGGGATAGATACGCAGTATTTT.

This clonotype was observed at least ten times. V gene TRBV7-2 combines with J gene TRBJ2-7, with D hard to call. Germline V gene sequence: CDR1 SGHTA, CDR2 FQGNSA. Trimming pared 5 bases from V and 1 base from J, leaving 12 bases between. The CDR3 runs to 14 residues. CDR3 region: CASSTPISSYEQYF. CDR3 bases: TGTGCCAGCAGCACCCCAATCAGTTCCTACGAGCAGTACTTC. The full variable domain, in which reference TRBV7-2 and TRBJ2-7 provide the parts outside the CDR3, is GAGVSQSPSNKVTEKGKDVELRCDPISGHTALYWYRQSLGQGLEFLIYFQGNSAPDKSGLPSDRFSAERTGGSVSTLTIQRTQQEDSAVYLCASSTPISSYEQYFGPGTRLTVT.

This clonotype was found a few times. The chain recombines TRBV12-3 or TRBV12-4 with TRBJ2-7; 10 nucleotides line up with TRBD2. Losses at the gene ends were 3 bases for V and 4 bases for J; bases not matched to a gene: 12. The CDR3 is made up of 17 amino acids. The CDR3 here is CASSFIWEREGPYEQYF. CDR3 DNA: TGTGCCAGCAGTTTTATTTGGGAGCGGGAGGGCCCATACGAGCAGTACTTC.

This clonotype was seen at least ten times. The rearrangement uses TRBV7-2 and TRBJ2-7, with 7 bases matching TRBD2. Trimming at V came to 1 base and at J to 3 bases, leaving 6 bases not matched to a gene. This CDR3 comprises 15 residues. The germline V gene has CDR1 SGHTA and CDR2 FQGNSA. CDR3 in DNA: TGTGCCAGCAGCTTAGGGGGGGGGTTACACTACGAGCAGTACTTC. Encoded protein: CASSLGGGLHYEQYF.

This rearrangement joins TRBV20-1 to TRBJ2-5; 9 bases are shared with TRBD2. V was clipped by 2 bases and J by 5 bases; unmatched bases: 9. CDR3 length: 15 amino acids. Germline V gene sequence: CDR1 DFQATT, CDR2 SNEGSKA (reference sequence). CDR3 sequence reads: CSARPSNSGSETQYF. CDR3 sequence (DNA): TGCAGTGCTAGACCCTCGAATAGCGGGAGTGAGACCCAGTACTTC.

This clonotype was observed a single time. The junction and the germline gene differ at one end; a read error may be behind it. The rearrangement links TRBV18 to TRBJ2-1, with 7 bases lining up with TRBD2. The CDR3 consists of 15 residues. Germline-derived CDR1 and CDR2 are KGHSH and LQKENI. The CDR3 sequence: CTSSRSLGRDNEQFF. CDR3 coding DNA: TGTACCAGCTCACGGTCTTTAGGGAGGGACAATGAGCAGTTCTTC.

In its sample, this clonotype was seen many times. The chain combines TRBV12-3 or TRBV12-4 with TRBJ2-1, with D perhaps given as TRBD1 or TRBD2 (5 bases each). Trimming left V 5 bases short and J 3 bases short, with 17 bases between. The CDR3 extends over 16 amino acids. In DNA, the CDR3 is TGTGCCAGCAGTCCGGGACCGCTGGAGAGCTACAATGAGCAGTTCTTC. As protein: CASSPGPLESYNEQFF.

This clonotype was seen at least ten times. The CDR3 nucleotides read TGTGCCAGCAGTTACTCCGGGACAGGACTTTATGGCTACACCTTC. Its protein is CASSYSGTGLYGYTF. V is TRBV28 and J is TRBJ1-2; 8 bases match TRBD1. The germline V gene has CDR1 MDHEN and CDR2 SYDVKM. V trimming: 4 bases; J trimming: 5 bases; junction bases outside the gene matches: 9. The CDR3 contains 15 residues.

This clonotype was counted at least ten times. The gene calls are TRBV7-2 and TRBJ2-5; TRBD2 matches 7 bases. Trimming at V came to 2 bases and at J to 2 bases, leaving 14 bases not matched to a gene. Germline V lookup: CDR1 SGHTA, CDR2 FQGNSA. The CDR3 is 18 amino acids. The chain's CDR3 is CASSLLSFLSGKQETQYF. In DNA form, the CDR3 reads TGTGCCAGCAGCTTATTGTCTTTTCTCAGCGGGAAGCAAGAGACCCAGTACTTC.